The rows below give T cell receptor beta chains drawn from one sample of a study of cytomegalovirus exposure and HLA in healthy donors. The repertoire was sequenced with immunoSEQ multiplex PCR; TCRdb's copy has only in-frame clones and lacks some. This sample yields about 97,000 clones, of which roughly 94% are seen a single time; 0.7% to 0.9% belongs to the top ten. Sequenced material: PBMCs. All receptors derive from a woman under 30 in good health and CMV-seronegative. Each CDR3 is given without its conserved first and last residue. The order of the fields is V gene, CDR3 protein.

>TRBV7-8
ASLGGGRMYNEQF
>TRBV12-5
ASGSGTAPMREQY
>TRBV9
ASSATTGEPLGNTIY
>TRBV5-1
ASSLVGDISTDTQY
>TRBV29-1
SAQTSGRGTYEQY
>TRBV25-1
ASRGEGLNYGYT
>TRBV7-9
ASSSPLKGAGNTEAF
>TRBV18
ASSPQGPGEQY
>TRBV6-1
TSSEDPGWYGYT
>TRBV6-5
ASGQGESNQPQH
>TRBV5-1
ASSLTAYNSPLH
>TRBV19
ASSVAGDRYEQY
>TRBV7-6
ASSPQRGNEQY
>TRBV6-1
ASSGLRKDRGPDYGYT
>TRBV6-1
AIKMNTEAF
>TRBV5-1
ASPRDRGWGQPQH